The 29 T cell receptor beta chains below all came from one sample that was sequenced in a study of T cell responses to AZD1222 COVID-19 vaccine (dated by TCRdb to the early 2020s). Sample time point, as interpreted from the label and publication: about 28 days (+/-7) after the second vaccine dose. The receptor library was made with the immunoSEQ multiplex PCR assay. TCRdb provides this immuneACCESS table in a form limited to in-frame rearrangements. Some clones are lacking; in checked studies, under half of them reflect an unresolved V gene, and why the rest are absent is not known. The sample contains fewer than 150,000 clones, 88% of them found a single time. Around 5% of the sample is held by the ten biggest clonotypes. The sample was peripheral blood, taken 28 days after the second AZD1222 dose. Source of these receptors: an adult who received the AZD1222 COVID-19 vaccine.

This chain links TRBV3-1 (or the pseudogene TRBV3-2) with TRBJ2-2; 7 bases line up with TRBD2. V lost 4 bases and J lost 7; bases outside the gene matches: 12. The CDR3 has 16 amino acids. Germline V gene lookup returns CDR1 LGHDT and CDR2 YNNKEL (reference sequence). The CDR3 DNA sequence: TGTGCCAGCAGCCTCTGGGGGAGGGCGACTGGCGGGGAGCTGTTTTTT. It yields the protein CASSLWGRATGGELFF.

The chain combines TRBV2 with TRBJ1-5; D is unclear. Per the germline V gene, CDR1 is SNHLY and CDR2 is FYNNEI. Between the trimmed V and J ends, which lost 4 bases and 2 bases, there was a span of 3 bases. CDR3 length: 12 amino acids. CDR3 DNA sequence: TGTGCCAGCAGTGCTGGCAATCAGCCCCAGCATTTT. Its protein product is CASSAGNQPQHF.

V usage is TRBV4-1 and J usage is TRBJ2-7, with a weak D call TRBD1 (5 bases). Germline CDR1 reads MGHRA; CDR2 reads YSYEKL. This CDR3 region has 15 residues. Trimming cost V 0 bases and J 9 bases, with 18 bases left between them. This CDR3 is CASSQDRLGAPGQYF. CDR3 nucleotide sequence: TGCGCCAGCAGCCAAGACAGGCTAGGGGCGCCGGGGCAGTACTTC.

The chain links TRBV6-1 to TRBJ2-7; possible D gene TRBD2, 6 bases. This CDR3 has 14 residues. V lost 5 bases and J 0 bases, leaving 11 bases between the germline ends. Per germline, CDR1 MNHNS and CDR2 SASEGT. The CDR3 DNA sequence: TGTGCCAGCAGTCGGACTATCCCCTCCTACGAGCAGTACTTC. It translates to CASSRTIPSYEQYF.

This chain uses TRBV4-1 with TRBJ1-6; TRBD1 is a possible D gene (5 bases). This CDR3 spans 20 amino acids. CDR1 and CDR2 (germline): MGHRA, YSYEKL. Between the trimmed V and J ends, which lost 0 bases and 9 bases, there was a span of 27 bases. CDR3 nucleotides: TGCGCCAGCAGCCAAGAACTCACCTTGCAGGGAATCATTCGGTTTTCACCCCTCCACTTT. Encoded protein: CASSQELTLQGIIRFSPLHF.

The chain couples TRBV7-2 to TRBJ2-3; 7 bases line up with TRBD2. The CDR3 is made up of 15 amino acids. V trimming: 1 base; J trimming: 7 bases; junction bases outside the gene matches: 8. Germline V gives CDR1 SGHTA, CDR2 FQGNSA. The CDR3 sequence is CASSLEAGHFHTQYF. The CDR3 bases are TGTGCCAGCAGCTTAGAAGCGGGGCATTTCCATACGCAGTATTTT.

The gene calls are TRBV6-5 and TRBJ1-2; D ambiguous. Germline V gene lookup returns CDR1 MNHEY and CDR2 SVGAGI. This CDR3 comprises 12 residues. Trimming pared 5 bases from V and 7 bases from J, leaving 11 bases between. The CDR3 loop is CASSPPGSGYTF. In DNA form, the CDR3 reads TGTGCCAGCAGTCCTCCCGGGAGTGGCTACACCTTC.

The chain is built from TRBV7-9 and TRBJ2-1; no clear D. Germline lookup yields CDR1 SEHNR and CDR2 FQNEAQ (reference sequence). The germline V and J ends were trimmed by 2 bases and 4 bases, with 12 bases remaining between them. The CDR3 is 15 residues long. CDR3 region: CASSLTSTQYNEQFF. The CDR3 nucleotides read TGTGCCAGCAGCTTAACGTCAACCCAATACAATGAGCAGTTCTTC.

The gene calls are TRBV30 and TRBJ1-5, with a tentative D call TRBD1 (5 bases). This CDR3 region has 13 residues. Trimming pared 2 bases from V and 3 bases from J, leaving 8 bases between. CDR1 is GTSNPN, CDR2 SVGIG, per germline (reference sequence). The CDR3 reads CAWSKGTNQPQHF. CDR3 nucleotide sequence: TGTGCCTGGAGTAAGGGGACCAATCAGCCCCAGCATTTT.

The chain carries TRBV4-1 and TRBJ2-7; 7 positions agree with TRBD1. Germline CDR1 and CDR2: MGHRA and YSYEKL. The CDR3 extends over 15 amino acids. The junction had 6 bases not matched to a gene; V was cut back by 0 bases and J by 4 bases. CDR3: CASSQDYRGMYEQYF. The CDR3 region has the DNA TGCGCCAGCAGCCAAGATTACAGGGGTATGTACGAGCAGTACTTC.

The table lists this clone with a count of one. This chain joins TRBV11-2 and TRBJ1-3; the D is unclear. V was trimmed by 5 bases and J by 4 bases, leaving 6 bases between them. CDR1 and CDR2 from the germline V gene are SGHAT and FQNNGV. The CDR3 spans 12 residues. The CDR3 DNA reads as TGTGCCAGCAGCCAGGTCGGAAACACCATATATTTT. Amino acid sequence: CASSQVGNTIYF.

The chain carries TRBV7-2 and TRBJ1-6, with a tentative D call TRBD1 (5 bases). The CDR3 totals 14 residues. Germline V lookup: CDR1 SGHTA, CDR2 FQGNSA. The V and J ends lost 1 base and 4 bases respectively, with 5 bases between them. CDR3 in DNA: TGTGCCAGCAGCTTAGGGGGGTATAATTCACCCCTCCACTTT. Translating it yields CASSLGGYNSPLHF.

As concerns this clone: The same CDR3 is also encoded by other DNA sequences in this sample. The chain couples TRBV7-9 to TRBJ1-3; D gene unclear. The CDR3 has 14 residues. The germline gives CDR1 SEHNR, CDR2 FQNEAQ (reference sequence). Trimming shortened V by 1 base and J by 0 bases, and 4 bases separated the two germline ends. The CDR3 here is CASSLGVSGNTIYF. The CDR3 DNA is TGTGCCAGCAGCTTAGGGGTCTCTGGAAACACCATATATTTT.

The gene calls are TRBV19 and TRBJ2-3; 10 positions match TRBD1. The V gene end was trimmed by 10 bases and the J gene end by 5 bases; junction bases not matched to a gene: 21. Germline V gene lookup returns CDR1 LNHDA and CDR2 SQIVND (reference sequence). This CDR3 contains 18 residues. Written as DNA, the CDR3 is TGTGCCACAAGACCCCCTTTCCTGGGACAGGGGTTTCTAGATACGCAGTATTTT. Protein: CATRPPFLGQGFLDTQYF.

The chain couples TRBV6-4 to TRBJ1-1, with 7 nucleotides matching TRBD1. The V segment lost 0 bases and the J segment 4 bases; nucleotides outside the gene matches: 2. This CDR3 is 14 amino acids long. CDR1 is MRHNA and CDR2 is SNTAGT in the germline V gene. The CDR3 bases are TGTGCCAGCAGTGACTCGGCAGGGGGCACTGAAGCTTTCTTT. It yields the protein CASSDSAGGTEAFF.

The V gene is TRBV29-1, the J gene TRBJ2-3; TRBD1 is a possible D gene (7 bases). The CDR3 length is 15 residues. V dropped 6 bases and J dropped 3 bases, with 19 bases sitting between them. Germline V gene data show CDR1 as SQVTM and CDR2 as ANQGSEA. The CDR3 spells CSVYRGAGGTDTQYF. In DNA form, the CDR3 reads TGCAGCGTGTATAGGGGGGCAGGGGGAACAGATACGCAGTATTTT.

The rearrangement uses TRBV6-1 and TRBJ1-6, with D maybe TRBD1 (6 bases). The ends were cut back, 0 bases at V and 10 bases at J, with 13 bases in the middle. The CDR3 is 15 residues long. The germline CDR1 and CDR2 sequences are MNHNS and SASEGT. CDR3 region: CASSEAGGRESPLHF. DNA of the CDR3: TGTGCCAGCAGTGAAGCGGGGGGGCGCGAGTCACCCCTCCACTTT.

The chain links TRBV7-2 to TRBJ1-5, with TRBD1 matching 8 bases. Trimming at V came to 1 base and at J to 6 bases, leaving 8 bases not matched to a gene. The CDR3 extends over 16 amino acids. CDR1 and CDR2 (germline): SGHTA, FQGNSA. CDR3 in amino acids: CASSLGSGGIGQPQHF. The CDR3 DNA reads as TGTGCCAGCAGCTTAGGGTCAGGGGGCATCGGTCAGCCCCAGCATTTT.

This CDR3 is CASSDRQGFHTDYGYTF. CDR3 nucleotides: TGTGCCAGCAGTGATCGACAGGGATTTCATACGGACTATGGCTACACCTTC. The chain uses TRBV6-1 and TRBJ1-2, with TRBD1 matching over 7 bases. This CDR3 comprises 17 residues. J was trimmed by 3 bases and V by 3 bases; bases with no gene match: 13. The germline gives CDR1 MNHNS, CDR2 SASEGT.

The V call is TRBV30, the J call TRBJ1-1, with TRBD1 as a possible D gene (6 bases). Trimming pared 2 bases from V and 1 base from J, leaving 23 bases between. The germline V gene has CDR1 GTSNPN and CDR2 SVGIG (reference sequence). The CDR3 is made up of 18 amino acids. CDR3 residues: CAWSLPPWRTASNTEAFF. CDR3 coding DNA: TGTGCCTGGAGTCTACCCCCGTGGAGGACAGCATCGAACACTGAAGCTTTCTTT.

The rearrangement uses TRBV15 and TRBJ2-7; 12 positions match TRBD1. The CDR3 loop spans 17 amino acids. Trimming took 0 bases from V and 5 from J; bases not matched to a gene: 8. CDR1 is LNHNV and CDR2 is YYDKDF in the germline V gene (reference sequence). The DNA for the CDR3 is TGTGCCACCAGCAGAGATGGCTTGGGACAGGGGGCCAACGAGCAGTACTTC. Its protein product is CATSRDGLGQGANEQYF.

The chain couples TRBV6-6 to TRBJ2-1; D is unclear. Trimming removed 0 bases at V and 6 bases at J, with 9 bases between. This CDR3 comprises 14 residues. Germline-derived CDR1 and CDR2 are MNHNY and SVGAGI (reference sequence). The chain's CDR3 is CASSYSKLFNEQFF. For the CDR3, the DNA is TGTGCCAGCAGTTACTCGAAACTGTTCAATGAGCAGTTCTTC.

V and J are TRBV6-6 and TRBJ2-3; the D gene is possibly TRBD1 (6 bases). The CDR3 consists of 15 residues. Trimming removed 5 bases at V and 3 bases at J, with 15 bases between. The germline V gene has CDR1 MNHNY and CDR2 SVGAGI (reference sequence). The CDR3 bases are TGTGCCAGCAGTAGCCCAGGGGTAGCGACAGATACGCAGTATTTT. This sequence encodes CASSSPGVATDTQYF.

The chain carries TRBV9 and TRBJ2-2; D unresolved. This CDR3 is built from 14 residues. Trimming took off 0 bases at V and 1 base at J, with 4 bases between the two ends. Germline V gene lookup returns CDR1 SGDLS and CDR2 YYNGEE. The CDR3 loop reads CASSVVGNTGELFF. The CDR3, as DNA: TGTGCCAGCAGCGTAGTGGGGAACACCGGGGAGCTGTTTTTT.

The genes are TRBV5-8 and TRBJ1-2; D is unresolved. CDR3 length: 12 amino acids. Trimming cost V 9 bases and J 8 bases, with 17 bases left between them. Per germline, CDR1 SGHTS and CDR2 YDEGEE. This chain's CDR3 is CATNKGFGGYTF. The DNA for the CDR3 is TGTGCCACCAACAAGGGATTCGGAGGCTACACCTTC.

V usage is TRBV28 and J usage is TRBJ1-5; D not certain. This CDR3 comprises 15 residues. Trimming took off 5 bases at V and 2 bases at J, with 13 bases between the two ends. Per the germline V gene, CDR1 is MDHEN and CDR2 is SYDVKM. The DNA of the CDR3 is TGTGCCAGCAGTCCCAGGCACTTTGGCAATCAGCCCCAGCATTTT. Its protein product is CASSPRHFGNQPQHF.

The chain joins TRBV7-6 to TRBJ2-7; 7 bases align to TRBD1. Trimming removed 5 bases from V and 3 bases from J; junction bases left unmatched: 22. The length of the CDR3 is 19 residues. CDR1 is SGHVS, CDR2 FNYEAQ, per germline. The CDR3 region is CASSPHLPGTALGRYEQYF. Here the CDR3 DNA reads TGTGCCAGCAGCCCGCACCTCCCCGGGACAGCCCTGGGCCGCTACGAGCAGTACTTC.

The CDR3 nucleotides read TGCGCCAGCAGCTTGGAGGGGGCGAGCAATCAGCCCCAGCATTTT. Amino acids: CASSLEGASNQPQHF. The chain is built from TRBV5-1 and TRBJ1-5; 7 bases fit TRBD1. V was pared by 0 bases and J by 1 base, with 1 base of the junction left unmatched. CDR1 is SGHRS and CDR2 is YFSETQ in the germline V gene. This CDR3 spans 15 amino acids.

The chain is built from TRBV28 and TRBJ1-1; maybe TRBD1 (5 bases). Trimming cost V 3 bases and J 5 bases, with 10 bases left between them. CDR3 size: 13 residues. Looked up from germline, CDR1 is MDHEN and CDR2 is SYDVKM. Here the CDR3 reads CASSFRGRTEAFF. Written as DNA, the CDR3 is TGTGCCAGCAGTTTTAGGGGTAGGACTGAAGCTTTCTTT.